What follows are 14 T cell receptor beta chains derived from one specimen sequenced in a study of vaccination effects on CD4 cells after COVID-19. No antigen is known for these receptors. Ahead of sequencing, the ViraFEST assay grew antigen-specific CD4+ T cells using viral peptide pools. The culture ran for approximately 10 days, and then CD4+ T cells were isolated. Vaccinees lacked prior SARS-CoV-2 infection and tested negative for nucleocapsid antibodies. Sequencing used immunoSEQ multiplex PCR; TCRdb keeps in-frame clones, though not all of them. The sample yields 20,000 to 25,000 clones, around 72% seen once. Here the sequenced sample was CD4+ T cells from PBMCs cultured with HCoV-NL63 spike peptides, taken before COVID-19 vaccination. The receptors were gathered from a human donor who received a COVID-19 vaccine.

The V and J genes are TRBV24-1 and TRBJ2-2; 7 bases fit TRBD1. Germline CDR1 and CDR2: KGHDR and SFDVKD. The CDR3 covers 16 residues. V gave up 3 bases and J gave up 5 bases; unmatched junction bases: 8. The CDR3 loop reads CATSDRQGVETGELFF. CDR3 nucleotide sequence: TGTGCCACCAGTGATCGGCAGGGGGTGGAGACCGGGGAGCTGTTTTTT.

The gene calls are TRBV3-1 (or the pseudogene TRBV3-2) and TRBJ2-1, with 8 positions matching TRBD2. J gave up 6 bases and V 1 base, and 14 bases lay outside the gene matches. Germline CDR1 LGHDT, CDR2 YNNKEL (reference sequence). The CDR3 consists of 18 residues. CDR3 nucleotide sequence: TGTGCCAGCAGCCAAGTGGTTTGGGGACTAGTGTCCCGCAATGAGCAGTTCTTC. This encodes CASSQVVWGLVSRNEQFF.

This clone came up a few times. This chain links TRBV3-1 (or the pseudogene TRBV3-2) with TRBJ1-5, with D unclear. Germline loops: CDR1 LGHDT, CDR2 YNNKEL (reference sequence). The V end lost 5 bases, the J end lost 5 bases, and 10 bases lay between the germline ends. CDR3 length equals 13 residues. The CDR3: CASSFTLYQPQHF. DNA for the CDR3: TGTGCCAGCAGCTTCACACTTTATCAGCCCCAGCATTTT.

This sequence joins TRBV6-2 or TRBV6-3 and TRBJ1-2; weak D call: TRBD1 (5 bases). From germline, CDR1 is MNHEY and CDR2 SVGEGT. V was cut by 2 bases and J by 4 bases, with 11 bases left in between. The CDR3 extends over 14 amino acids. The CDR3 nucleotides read TGTGCCAGCAGTTACAGGGGAATAGGCTATGGCTACACCTTC. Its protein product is CASSYRGIGYGYTF.

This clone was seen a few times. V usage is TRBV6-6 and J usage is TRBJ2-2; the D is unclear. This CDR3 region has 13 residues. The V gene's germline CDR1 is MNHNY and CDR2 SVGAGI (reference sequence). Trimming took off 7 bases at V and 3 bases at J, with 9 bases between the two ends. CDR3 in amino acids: CASNGKYTGELFF. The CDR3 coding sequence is TGTGCCAGCAATGGGAAATACACCGGGGAGCTGTTTTTT.

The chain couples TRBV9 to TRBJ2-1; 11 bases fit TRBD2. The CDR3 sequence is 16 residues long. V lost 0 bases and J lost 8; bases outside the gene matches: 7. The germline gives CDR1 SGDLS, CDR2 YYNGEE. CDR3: CASSVVAGGLLDEQFF. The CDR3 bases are TGTGCCAGCAGCGTAGTAGCGGGGGGGCTTCTCGATGAGCAGTTCTTC. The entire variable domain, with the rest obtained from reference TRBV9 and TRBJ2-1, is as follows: DSGVTQTPKHLITATGQRVTLRCSPRSGDLSVYWYQQSLDQGLQFLIQYYNGEERAKGNILERFSAQQFPDLHSELNLSSLELGDSALYFCASSVVAGGLLDEQFFGPGTRLTVL.

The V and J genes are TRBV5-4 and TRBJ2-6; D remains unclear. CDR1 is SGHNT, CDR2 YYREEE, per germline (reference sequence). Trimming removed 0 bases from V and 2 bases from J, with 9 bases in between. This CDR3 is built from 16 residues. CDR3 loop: CASSLDLTAGANVLTF. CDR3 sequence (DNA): TGTGCCAGCAGCTTGGATCTGACGGCTGGGGCCAACGTCCTGACTTTC.

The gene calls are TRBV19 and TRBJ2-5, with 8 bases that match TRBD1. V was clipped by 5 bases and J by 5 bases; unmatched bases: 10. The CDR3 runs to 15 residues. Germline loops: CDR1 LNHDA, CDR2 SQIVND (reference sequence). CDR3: CASSPRTGSGETQYF. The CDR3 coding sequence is TGTGCCAGTAGTCCCCGGACAGGGAGCGGGGAGACCCAGTACTTC.

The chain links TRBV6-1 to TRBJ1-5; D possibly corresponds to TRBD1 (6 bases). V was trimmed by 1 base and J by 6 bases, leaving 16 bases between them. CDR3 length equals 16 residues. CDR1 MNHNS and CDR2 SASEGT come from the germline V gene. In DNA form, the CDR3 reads TGTGCCAGCAGTGAAGTTGGGGGCCGTGACGGTCAGCCCCAGCATTTT. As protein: CASSEVGGRDGQPQHF.

CDR3 in DNA: TGTGCCAGTAGTATACAGGGGGCGCCCACTGAAGCTTTCTTT. Translating gives CASSIQGAPTEAFF. This chain connects TRBV19 to TRBJ1-1, with 8 bases that match TRBD1. Looked up from germline, CDR1 is LNHDA and CDR2 is SQIVND (reference sequence). The CDR3 spans 14 residues. V dropped 2 bases and J dropped 4; count of bases not matched to a gene: 3.

The CDR3 protein is CASSEYTSRAANEKLFF. The CDR3 nucleotides are TGTGCCAGCAGTGAATATACTTCCCGGGCGGCTAATGAAAAACTGTTTTTT. The chain employs TRBV25-1 and TRBJ1-4; D unclear. Germline loops: CDR1 MGHDK, CDR2 SYGVNS. Trimming stripped 0 bases from V and 3 bases from J, with 14 bases between. CDR3 size: 17 residues.

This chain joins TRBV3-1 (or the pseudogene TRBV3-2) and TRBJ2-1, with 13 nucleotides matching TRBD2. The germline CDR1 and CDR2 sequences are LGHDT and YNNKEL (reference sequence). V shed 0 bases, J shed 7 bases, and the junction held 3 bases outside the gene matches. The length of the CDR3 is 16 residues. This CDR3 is CASSQEGLAGMNEQFF. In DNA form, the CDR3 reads TGTGCCAGCAGCCAAGAGGGACTAGCGGGGATGAATGAGCAGTTCTTC.

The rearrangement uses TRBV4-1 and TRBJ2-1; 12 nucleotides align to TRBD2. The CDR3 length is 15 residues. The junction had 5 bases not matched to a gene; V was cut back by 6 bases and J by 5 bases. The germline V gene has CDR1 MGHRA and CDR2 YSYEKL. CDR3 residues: CASSPTSGGHNEQFF. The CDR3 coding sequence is TGCGCCAGCAGTCCGACTAGCGGGGGCCACAATGAGCAGTTCTTC.

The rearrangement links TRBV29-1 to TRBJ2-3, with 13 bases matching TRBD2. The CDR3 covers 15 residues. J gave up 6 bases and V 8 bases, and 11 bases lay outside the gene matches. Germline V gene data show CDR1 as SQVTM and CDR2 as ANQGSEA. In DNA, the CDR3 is TGCAGCACCGAACTAGCGGGAGGGCCTGGTGATACGCAGTATTTT. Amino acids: CSTELAGGPGDTQYF.